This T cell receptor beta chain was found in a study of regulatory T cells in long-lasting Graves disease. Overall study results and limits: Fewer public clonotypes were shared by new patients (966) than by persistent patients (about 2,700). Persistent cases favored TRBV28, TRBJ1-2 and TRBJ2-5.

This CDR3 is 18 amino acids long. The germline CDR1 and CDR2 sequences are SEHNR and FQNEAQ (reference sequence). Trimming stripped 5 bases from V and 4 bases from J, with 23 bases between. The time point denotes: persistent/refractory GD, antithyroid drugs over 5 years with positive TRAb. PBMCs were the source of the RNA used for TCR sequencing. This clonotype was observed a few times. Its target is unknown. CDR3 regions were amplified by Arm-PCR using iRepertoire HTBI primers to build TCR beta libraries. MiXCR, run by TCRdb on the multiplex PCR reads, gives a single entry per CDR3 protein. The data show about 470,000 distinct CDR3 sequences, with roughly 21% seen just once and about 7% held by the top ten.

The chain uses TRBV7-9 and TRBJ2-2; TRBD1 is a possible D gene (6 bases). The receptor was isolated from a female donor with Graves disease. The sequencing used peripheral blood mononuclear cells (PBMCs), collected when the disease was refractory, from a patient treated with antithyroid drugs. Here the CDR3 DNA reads TGTGCCAGCAGCCAAGACCGAACAGGGAGAGCTAGCACCGGGGAGCTGTTTTTT. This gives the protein CASSQDRTGRASTGELFF.